Included here is one T cell receptor (beta chain) sequence, with context. Germline CDR1 reads MNHEY; CDR2 reads SMNVEV (reference sequence). This CDR3 is built from 13 residues. V lost 3 bases and J 10 bases, leaving 15 bases between the germline ends. This record comes from a study of cytomegalovirus exposure and HLA in healthy donors. 60 Vbeta and 13 Jbeta primers were used in PCR. Methods used by the authors: Later, an analysis found 80 million or so unique TCR beta chains, and 9.5 million to 12 million of these were shared. Assay: immunoSEQ multiplex PCR; the TCRdb copy retains only in-frame clones and omits some. V and J calls and clone size are as listed in that table; D and trimming were resolved from the DNA. The repertoire holds some 150,000 clones, with 70% to 85% as singletons.

The source material was PBMCs. This TCR was sampled from a woman in her thirties or forties in good health and CMV-seronegative. This chain joins TRBV27 and TRBJ1-1; D is possibly TRBD1 (5 bases). The CDR3 DNA reads TGTGCCAGCAGTTTTGGTCACAGGTCTTCAGCTTTCTTT. This encodes CASSFGHRSSAFF.